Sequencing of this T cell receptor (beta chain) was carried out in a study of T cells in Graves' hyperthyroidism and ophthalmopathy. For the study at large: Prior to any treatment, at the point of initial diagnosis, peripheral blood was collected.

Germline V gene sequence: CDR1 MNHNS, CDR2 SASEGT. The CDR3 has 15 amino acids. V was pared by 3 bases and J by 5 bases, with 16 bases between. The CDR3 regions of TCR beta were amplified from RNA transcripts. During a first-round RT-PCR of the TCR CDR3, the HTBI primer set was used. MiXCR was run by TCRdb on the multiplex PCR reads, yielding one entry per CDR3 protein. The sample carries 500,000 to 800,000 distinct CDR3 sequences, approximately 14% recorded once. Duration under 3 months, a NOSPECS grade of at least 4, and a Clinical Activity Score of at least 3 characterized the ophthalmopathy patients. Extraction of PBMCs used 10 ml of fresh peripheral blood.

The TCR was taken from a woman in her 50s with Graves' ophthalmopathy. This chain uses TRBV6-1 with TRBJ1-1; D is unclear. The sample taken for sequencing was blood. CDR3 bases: TGTGCCAGCAGTGACCGCAAACTTTGGGAGACTGAAGCTTTCTTT. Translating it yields CASSDRKLWETEAFF.